This T cell receptor (beta chain) was obtained from a study of radiotherapy plus CTLA-4 blockade in lung cancer. The germline V gene encodes CDR1 SGHNT and CDR2 YYREEE (reference sequence). Trimming removed 0 bases from V and 15 bases from J, with 16 bases in between. The CDR3 has 13 residues. Note on this clone: Its antigen is currently unknown.

Whole-study results and caveats: Expansion of tumor-derived TCR clones was observed in blood after radiotherapy plus ipilimumab. Dynamics of early blood T cell clones, together with interferon-beta, were reportedly the best predictors of response.

Measured with immunoSEQ multiplex PCR; TCRdb has only the in-frame clones, and not every one. Of under 100,000 clones listed, around 83% were seen once; the top ten hold roughly 15%. The sample in question was peripheral blood, obtained from a patient treated with radiotherapy plus ipilimumab. This TCR was recovered from a human donor with non-small cell lung cancer that progressed on radiotherapy plus ipilimumab. The V gene is TRBV5-4, the J gene TRBJ2-1, with D possibly matching TRBD1 (5 bases). CDR3 region: CASSLERTSVRFF. The CDR3 nucleotides read TGTGCCAGCAGCTTGGAAAGGACATCCGTACGGTTCTTC.